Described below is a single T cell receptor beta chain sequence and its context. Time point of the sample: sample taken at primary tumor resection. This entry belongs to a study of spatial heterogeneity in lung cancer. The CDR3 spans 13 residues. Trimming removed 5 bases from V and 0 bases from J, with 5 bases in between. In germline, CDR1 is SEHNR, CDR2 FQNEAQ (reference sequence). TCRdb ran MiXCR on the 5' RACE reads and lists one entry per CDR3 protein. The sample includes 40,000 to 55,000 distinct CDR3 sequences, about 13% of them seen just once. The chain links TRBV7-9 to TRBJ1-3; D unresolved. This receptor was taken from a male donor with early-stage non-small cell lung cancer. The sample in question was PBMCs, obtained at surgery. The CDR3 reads CASSSNSGNTIYF. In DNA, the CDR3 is TGTGCCAGCAGCAGTAACTCTGGAAACACCATATATTTT.